The 28 T cell receptor beta chains below come from one sample, sequenced in a study of cytomegalovirus exposure and HLA in healthy donors. Vbeta (60) and Jbeta (13) primers were used in the PCR. The method was immunoSEQ multiplex PCR; TCRdb's version includes in-frame clones alone and lacks a portion of them. The sample holds about 170,000 clones, 82% seen once. Specimen: PBMCs. These receptor sequences come from a girl aged 2 to 9 in good health and CMV-seropositive.

This chain joins TRBV4-1 and TRBJ1-2, with D perhaps TRBD1 (6 bases). This CDR3 comprises 16 residues. In germline, CDR1 is MGHRA, CDR2 YSYEKL. Trimming left V 6 bases short and J 0 bases short, with 17 bases between. This CDR3 reads CASRGGGGGTNYGYTF. CDR3 in DNA: TGCGCCAGCAGGGGAGGGGGGGGCGGTACTAACTATGGCTACACCTTC.

J is TRBJ2-1 and V is TRBV5-1, with a tentative D call TRBD2 (6 bases). CDR1 is SGHRS and CDR2 is YFSETQ in the germline V gene. V lost 0 bases, J lost 7 bases, and 14 bases lay in between. The CDR3 consists of 15 residues. The CDR3 nucleotides read TGCGCCAGCAGCTTGGCCCTCGGGGGTGCGAATGAGCAGTTCTTC. Amino acid sequence: CASSLALGGANEQFF.

The chain joins TRBV21-1 to TRBJ1-5; whether TRBD1, the table's D call, matches the DNA was not checked. TRBV21-1 is listed as a pseudogene. The CDR3 covers 17 residues. In DNA form, the CDR3 reads TGTGCCAGCAGCACTTCTAGGGGGACAGAGGACAATCAGCCCCAGCATTTT. This encodes CASSTSRGTEDNQPQHF.

The rearrangement links TRBV5-6 to TRBJ1-2; D unresolved. V was clipped by 1 base and J by 7 bases, with 11 bases between them. CDR3 length: 13 residues. CDR1 is SGHDT, CDR2 YYEEEE, per germline. CDR3 nucleotides: TGTGCCAGCAGCTTGTTGCGGGCAGCTGGCTACACCTTC. Translating it yields CASSLLRAAGYTF.

The V call is TRBV4-2, the J call TRBJ2-1; 9 bases agree with TRBD2. With 1 base clipped from V and 8 bases from J, the junction kept 6 bases outside the gene matches. The CDR3 covers 15 residues. In germline, CDR1 is LGHNA, CDR2 YNFKEQ. In nucleotides, the CDR3 is TGTGCCAGCAGCCAAGCCCTAGCGGGGTCCGATGAGCAGTTCTTC. Encoded protein: CASSQALAGSDEQFF.

This rearrangement joins TRBV4-1 to TRBJ2-3; the match to TRBD1 covers 10 bases. CDR1 MGHRA and CDR2 YSYEKL come from the germline V gene. V dropped 2 bases and J dropped 0; count of bases not matched to a gene: 17. The CDR3 extends over 21 amino acids. The CDR3 coding sequence is TGCGCCAGCAGCCAAACGCCGGGACAGGGGTTTCTCAGCGGGAGCACAGATACGCAGTATTTT. This gives the protein CASSQTPGQGFLSGSTDTQYF.

This clone was observed a few times. The chain combines TRBV19 with TRBJ2-3; D is possibly TRBD2 (6 bases). V was pared by 5 bases and J by 0 bases, with 15 bases between. CDR1 and CDR2 (germline): LNHDA, SQIVND (reference sequence). This CDR3 contains 16 residues. The CDR3 DNA reads TGTGCCAGTAGTCTTTCGGCGGGGATAAGCACAGATACGCAGTATTTT. It is translated as CASSLSAGISTDTQYF.

V usage is TRBV27 and J usage is TRBJ2-1, with TRBD1 matching over 9 bases. Germline lookup yields CDR1 MNHEY and CDR2 SMNVEV (reference sequence). V trimming: 1 base; J trimming: 7 bases; junction bases outside the gene matches: 11. The CDR3 sequence is 17 residues long. As DNA, the CDR3 is TGTGCCAGCAGTTTATTACTAACAGGGGGCGCTTTAAATGAGCAGTTCTTC. It yields the protein CASSLLLTGGALNEQFF.

The rearrangement uses TRBV29-1 and TRBJ2-5; D is perhaps TRBD2 (6 bases). This CDR3 is 13 amino acids long. Deletions cut 7 bases from V and 2 bases from J, with 14 bases between. Germline CDR1 and CDR2: SQVTM and ANQGSEA. The CDR3 protein is CSAPEAGQETQYF. In DNA, the CDR3 is TGCAGCGCCCCTGAGGCGGGACAAGAGACCCAGTACTTC.

Here the CDR3 DNA reads TGTGCCAGCAGTCAAATACCGAGGGGGTACTATGGCTACACCTTC. Residues: CASSQIPRGYYGYTF. The V and J genes are TRBV28 and TRBJ1-2; a weak D match, TRBD1 (6 bases). The germline V gene has CDR1 MDHEN and CDR2 SYDVKM. The CDR3 runs to 15 residues. Trimming stripped 5 bases from V and 3 bases from J, with 16 bases between.

The chain couples TRBV5-1 to TRBJ1-2; D unresolved. The CDR3 covers 15 residues. The V end lost 2 bases, the J end lost 4 bases, and 15 bases lay between the germline ends. Germline V CDR1 and CDR2: SGHRS, YFSETQ. DNA of the CDR3: TGCGCCAGCAGCTTCCCCTCGGAAGGCGGCTATGGCTACACCTTC. Translated: CASSFPSEGGYGYTF.

The CDR3: CASAPGQINTEAFF. In DNA form, the CDR3 reads TGTGCCAGCGCGCCGGGACAGATAAACACTGAAGCTTTCTTT. V gene TRBV27 combines with J gene TRBJ1-1, with 7 bases aligning to TRBD1. This CDR3 is built from 14 residues. V was clipped by 8 bases and J by 2 bases; unmatched bases: 8. The germline V gene has CDR1 MNHEY and CDR2 SMNVEV (reference sequence).

This chain joins TRBV10-3 and TRBJ1-3, with 7 bases identical to TRBD1. This CDR3 is 18 amino acids long. Germline V gene sequence: CDR1 ENHRY, CDR2 SYGVKD. The ends lost 3 bases at V and 0 bases at J; junction bases unmatched: 11. The CDR3 DNA reads TGTGCCATCAGTGAAAGGACAGGCAAAGGGGACTCTGGAAACACCATATATTTT. This sequence encodes CAISERTGKGDSGNTIYF.

J is TRBJ1-2 and V is TRBV1. TRBV1 is flagged as a pseudogene. The CDR3 length is 13 residues. The CDR3 DNA sequence: TGCACCAGCAGCCAAGATCGTTTCTATGGCTACACCTTC. Its translation is CTSSQDRFYGYTF.

This chain links TRBV10-3 with TRBJ2-2, with D perhaps TRBD1 (6 bases). Deletions cut 6 bases from V and 0 bases from J, with 11 bases between. The CDR3 consists of 15 residues. The germline CDR1 and CDR2 sequences are ENHRY and SYGVKD. The chain's CDR3 is CAIRPGTPNTGELFF. The CDR3, as DNA: TGTGCCATCAGGCCCGGGACACCGAACACCGGGGAGCTGTTTTTT.

J is TRBJ1-4 and V is TRBV30; unclear D gene. CDR1 GTSNPN and CDR2 SVGIG come from the germline V gene (reference sequence). The CDR3 extends over 10 amino acids. V was clipped by 5 bases and J by 6 bases, with 4 bases between them. CDR3 in DNA: TGTGCCTGGGAGGATGAAAAACTGTTTTTT. This encodes CAWEDEKLFF.

This sequence joins TRBV6-4 and TRBJ2-1; perhaps TRBD2 as D (6 bases). The CDR3 spans 14 residues. V lost 4 bases, J lost 6 bases, and 13 bases lay in between. The germline V gene encodes CDR1 MRHNA and CDR2 SNTAGT. The CDR3: CASSVGGGSNEQFF. CDR3 sequence (DNA): TGTGCCAGCAGTGTGGGGGGAGGATCCAATGAGCAGTTCTTC.

The V gene is TRBV7-6, the J gene TRBJ2-7; 10 bases fit TRBD2. The germline V gene has CDR1 SGHVS and CDR2 FNYEAQ. The trim removed 3 bases at V and 5 bases at J, leaving 4 bases unmatched. This CDR3 has 14 amino acids. The chain's CDR3 is CASSFSGRINEQYF. The CDR3 region has the DNA TGTGCCAGCAGCTTTAGCGGGAGGATAAACGAGCAGTACTTC.

The chain carries TRBV5-6 and TRBJ2-5; TRBD2 agrees at 11 bases. This CDR3 is 15 amino acids long. Germline lookup yields CDR1 SGHDT and CDR2 YYEEEE. V trimming: 5 bases; J trimming: 4 bases; junction bases outside the gene matches: 7. The CDR3 DNA reads as TGTGCCAGCAGTTGGATAGCGGGAGGGGGAGAGACCCAGTACTTC. Protein product: CASSWIAGGGETQYF.

This clone was observed a few times. The CDR3 loop reads CASSSWTGGFSEQYF. CDR3 nucleotides: TGTGCCAGCAGCTCCTGGACAGGGGGCTTTTCCGAGCAGTACTTC. The chain uses TRBV7-9 and TRBJ2-7, with 11 bases identical to TRBD1. With V trimmed by 4 bases and J by 6 bases, 8 bases remained unmatched. The CDR3 is 15 residues long. Looked up from germline, CDR1 is SEHNR and CDR2 is FQNEAQ (reference sequence).

This clone has only a few counts. V is TRBV7-9 and J is TRBJ2-5, with 11 bases aligning to TRBD2. V shed 4 bases, J shed 5 bases, and the junction held 9 bases outside the gene matches. CDR1 and CDR2 from the germline V gene are SEHNR and FQNEAQ (reference sequence). The CDR3 extends over 16 amino acids. The CDR3 is CASSWGTSGPQETQYF. The CDR3 nucleotides read TGTGCCAGCAGCTGGGGGACTAGCGGTCCGCAGGAGACCCAGTACTTC.

The J gene is TRBJ1-5, the V gene TRBV2, with 7 bases aligning to TRBD1. CDR1 is SNHLY and CDR2 is FYNNEI in the germline V gene. The CDR3 covers 13 residues. With 4 bases clipped from V and 5 bases from J, the junction kept 2 bases outside the gene matches. CDR3 coding DNA: TGTGCCAGCAGTGTAGACAGGGATCAGCCCCAGCATTTT. Protein product: CASSVDRDQPQHF.

J is TRBJ2-1 and V is TRBV23-1; TRBD2 aligns across 10 bases. TRBV23-1 counts as an open reading frame of uncertain function. The V and J ends lost 1 base and 0 bases, in that order; junction bases with no gene match: 3. The CDR3 runs to 17 residues. The CDR3 loop is CASSQFPSGSSYNEQFF. CDR3 in DNA: TGCGCCAGCAGTCAATTCCCTAGCGGGAGCTCCTACAATGAGCAGTTCTTC.

The chain joins TRBV5-1 to TRBJ2-2; weak D call: TRBD1 (7 bases). Germline CDR1 SGHRS, CDR2 YFSETQ. This CDR3 spans 15 amino acids. Trimming shortened V by 3 bases and J by 7 bases, and 16 bases separated the two germline ends. CDR3 coding DNA: TGCGCCAGCAGCTCCGCAGGAGGGGGCGGCGGGGAGCTGTTTTTT. This translates into CASSSAGGGGGELFF.

The chain joins TRBV6-5 to TRBJ2-7; 8 bases align to TRBD2. Trimming at V came to 2 bases and at J to 5 bases, leaving 2 bases not matched to a gene. CDR3 size: 13 residues. Per the germline V gene, CDR1 is MNHEY and CDR2 is SVGAGI. CDR3 sequence: CASSYVSGDEQYF. Here the CDR3 DNA reads TGTGCCAGCAGTTACGTTAGCGGGGACGAGCAGTACTTC.

The V call is TRBV28, the J call TRBJ1-2; 9 bases match TRBD1. CDR1 is MDHEN, CDR2 SYDVKM, per germline. The CDR3 consists of 14 residues. V lost 8 bases to trimming and J lost 6 bases; unmatched junction nucleotides: 10. The CDR3 nucleotides read TGTGCCAGCTCCGGGGACAGGGAGGGTAATGGCTACACCTTC. This encodes CASSGDREGNGYTF.

The chain recombines TRBV10-3 with TRBJ2-5; the D is unclear. CDR1 and CDR2 (germline): ENHRY, SYGVKD. The V end was cut by 6 bases, the J end by 1 base, with 15 bases between. The CDR3 has 15 amino acids. CDR3 DNA sequence: TGTGCCATCAGCCCGACTGGATCCCTCCAAGAGACCCAGTACTTC. It codes for CAISPTGSLQETQYF.

The genes are TRBV4-1 and TRBJ1-3, with D maybe TRBD1 (5 bases). Per the germline V gene, CDR1 is MGHRA and CDR2 is YSYEKL. The CDR3 has 17 amino acids. V lost 3 bases to trimming and J lost 0 bases, with 15 bases between them. The CDR3 sequence: CASSHRDFSVSGNTIYF. The CDR3, as DNA: TGCGCCAGCAGCCACCGGGACTTCTCTGTCTCTGGAAACACCATATATTTT.